This T cell receptor beta chain stems from a study of PD-1 blockade in classical Hodgkin lymphoma. Study observations and caveats: According to reports, newly diagnosed patients had lower baseline TCR diversity than healthy donors, and relapsed/refractory patients had lower baseline TCR diversity still. What caused the repertoire differences, perhaps disease activity or prior therapy, remains undefined.

TCRdb keeps only in-frame clones here, not all; method: immunoSEQ multiplex PCR. The sample carries more than 15,000 clones, around 90% recorded once. V dropped 3 bases and J dropped 9 bases, with 12 bases sitting between them. This CDR3 is 13 amino acids long. Germline CDR1 and CDR2: SGHNT and YENEEA. As regards this clone: The antigen remains undetermined.

The time point: newly diagnosed, previously untreated cHL patient sample. Newly diagnosed classical Hodgkin lymphoma PBMCs, still untreated, provided the comparison samples. This TCR came from a human donor with classical Hodgkin lymphoma. The chain uses TRBV11-3 and TRBJ2-1; D unresolved. The sample consisted of peripheral blood mononuclear cells (PBMCs). DNA for the CDR3: TGTGCCAGCAGCTTTTACATCGGATCTGAGCAGTTCTTC. Encoded protein: CASSFYIGSEQFF.